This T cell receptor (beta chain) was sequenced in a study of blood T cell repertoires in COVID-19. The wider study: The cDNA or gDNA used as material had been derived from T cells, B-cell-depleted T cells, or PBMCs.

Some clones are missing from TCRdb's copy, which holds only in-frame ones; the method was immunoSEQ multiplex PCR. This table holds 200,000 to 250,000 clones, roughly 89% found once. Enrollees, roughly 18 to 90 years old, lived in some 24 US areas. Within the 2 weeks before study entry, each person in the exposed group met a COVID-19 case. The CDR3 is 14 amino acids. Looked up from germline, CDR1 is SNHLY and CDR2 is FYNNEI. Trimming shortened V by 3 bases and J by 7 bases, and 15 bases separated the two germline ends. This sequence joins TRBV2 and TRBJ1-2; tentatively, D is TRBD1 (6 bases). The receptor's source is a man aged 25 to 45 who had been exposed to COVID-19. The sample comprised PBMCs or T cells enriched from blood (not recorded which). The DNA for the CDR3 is TGTGCCAGCAGTGAGAACAGGGTATATGGTGGCTACACCTTC. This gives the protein CASSENRVYGGYTF.